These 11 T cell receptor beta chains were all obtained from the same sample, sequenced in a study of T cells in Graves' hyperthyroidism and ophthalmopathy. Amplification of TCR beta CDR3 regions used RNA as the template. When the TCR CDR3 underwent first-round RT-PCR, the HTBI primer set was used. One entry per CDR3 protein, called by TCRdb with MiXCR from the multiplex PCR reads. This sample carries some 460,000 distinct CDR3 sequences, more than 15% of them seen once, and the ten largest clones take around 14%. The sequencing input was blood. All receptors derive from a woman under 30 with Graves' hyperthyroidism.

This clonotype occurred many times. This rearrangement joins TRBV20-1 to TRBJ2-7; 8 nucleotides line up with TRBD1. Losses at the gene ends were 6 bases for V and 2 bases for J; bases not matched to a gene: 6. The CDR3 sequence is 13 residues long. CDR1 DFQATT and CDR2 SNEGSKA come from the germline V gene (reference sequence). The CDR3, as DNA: TGCAGTGCGACAGGGGTGACTGCCTACGAGCAGTACTTC. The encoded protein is CSATGVTAYEQYF.

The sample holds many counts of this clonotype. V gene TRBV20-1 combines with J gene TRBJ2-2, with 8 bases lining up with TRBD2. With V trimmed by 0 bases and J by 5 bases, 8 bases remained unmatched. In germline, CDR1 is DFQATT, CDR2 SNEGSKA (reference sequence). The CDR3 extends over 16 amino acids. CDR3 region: CSARDEERGSTGELFF. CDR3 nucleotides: TGCAGTGCTAGAGATGAGGAGCGGGGGTCGACCGGGGAGCTGTTTTTT.

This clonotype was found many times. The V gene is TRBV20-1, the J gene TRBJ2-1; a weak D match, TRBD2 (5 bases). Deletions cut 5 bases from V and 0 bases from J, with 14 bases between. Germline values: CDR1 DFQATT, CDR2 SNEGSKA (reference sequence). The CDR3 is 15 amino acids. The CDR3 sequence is CSARQTGSSYNEQFF. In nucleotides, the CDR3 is TGCAGTGCTCGTCAGACGGGAAGCTCCTACAATGAGCAGTTCTTC.

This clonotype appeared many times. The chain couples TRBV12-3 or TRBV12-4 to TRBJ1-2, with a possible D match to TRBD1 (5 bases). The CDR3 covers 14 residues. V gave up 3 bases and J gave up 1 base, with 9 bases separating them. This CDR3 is CASSLGLSNYGYTF. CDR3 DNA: TGTGCCAGCAGTTTGGGGCTGAGTAACTATGGCTACACCTTC.

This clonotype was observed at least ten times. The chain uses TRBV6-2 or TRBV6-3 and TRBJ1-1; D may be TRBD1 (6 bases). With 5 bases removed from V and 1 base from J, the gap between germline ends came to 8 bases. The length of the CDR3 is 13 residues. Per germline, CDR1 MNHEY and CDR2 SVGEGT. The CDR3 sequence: CASSTQGNTEAFF. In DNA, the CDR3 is TGTGCCAGCAGTACACAGGGGAACACTGAAGCTTTCTTT.

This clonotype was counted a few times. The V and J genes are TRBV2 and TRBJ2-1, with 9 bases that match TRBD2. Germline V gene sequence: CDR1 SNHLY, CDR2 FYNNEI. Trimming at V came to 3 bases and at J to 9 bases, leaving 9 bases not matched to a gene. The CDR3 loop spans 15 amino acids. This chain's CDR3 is CASSEGLATITEQFF. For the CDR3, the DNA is TGTGCCAGCAGTGAGGGACTAGCCACTATAACTGAGCAGTTCTTC.

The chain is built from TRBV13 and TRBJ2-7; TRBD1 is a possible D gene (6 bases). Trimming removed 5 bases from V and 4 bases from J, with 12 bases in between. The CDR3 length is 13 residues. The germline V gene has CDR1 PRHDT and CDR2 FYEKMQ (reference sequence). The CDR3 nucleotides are TGTGCCAGCAGCGCACGACAGGAGTACGAGCAGTACTTC. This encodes CASSARQEYEQYF.

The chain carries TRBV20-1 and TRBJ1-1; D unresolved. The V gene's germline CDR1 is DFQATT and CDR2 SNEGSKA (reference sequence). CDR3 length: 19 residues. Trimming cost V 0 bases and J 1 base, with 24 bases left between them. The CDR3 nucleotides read TGCAGTGCTAGAGATCCAGTAAGTGTTCCGACGGAGGAGAACACTGAAGCTTTCTTT. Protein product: CSARDPVSVPTEENTEAFF.

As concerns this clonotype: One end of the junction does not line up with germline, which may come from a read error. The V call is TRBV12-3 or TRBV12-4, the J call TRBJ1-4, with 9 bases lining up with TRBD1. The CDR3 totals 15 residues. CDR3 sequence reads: CVSSGDRVDYEKLFF. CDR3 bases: TGTGTCAGCAGTGGGGACAGGGTGGATTATGAAAAACTGTTTTTT.

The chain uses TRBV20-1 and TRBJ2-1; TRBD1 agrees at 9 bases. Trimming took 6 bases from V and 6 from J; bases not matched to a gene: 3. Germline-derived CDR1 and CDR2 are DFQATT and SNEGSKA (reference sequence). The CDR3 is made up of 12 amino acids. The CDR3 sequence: CSAVDRGNEQFF. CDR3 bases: TGCAGTGCCGTGGACAGGGGCAATGAGCAGTTCTTC.

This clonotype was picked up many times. CDR3 DNA: TGTGCCAGCAGCCCTACAAGCACAGATACGCAGTATTTT. This encodes CASSPTSTDTQYF. The V gene is TRBV27, the J gene TRBJ2-3; D is ambiguous. The CDR3 contains 13 residues. The germline V and J ends were trimmed by 6 bases and 0 bases, with 7 bases remaining between them. Germline CDR1 is MNHEY and CDR2 is SMNVEV (reference sequence).